This TCR beta chain appears in the sequencing data of a study of T cell repertoires in cytomegalovirus infection. Germline V CDR1 and CDR2: LGHDT, YNNKEL (reference sequence). The CDR3 consists of 16 residues. The V and J ends lost 0 bases and 10 bases respectively, with 21 bases between them. Each CDR3 protein is one row after TCRdb ran MiXCR on the reads. The sample has some 680,000 distinct CDR3 sequences, roughly 36% seen once. This receptor was identified in a human donor in good health (CMV status not recorded). Some clones in this sample may be carry-over from other donors' samples. The gene calls are TRBV3-1 and TRBJ1-2; D is possibly TRBD1 (5 bases). The source material was PBMCs. In nucleotides, the CDR3 is TGTGCCAGCAGCCAAGATTGGGGCCCGGACCGTCGAACCTACACCTTC. Amino acids: CASSQDWGPDRRTYTF.